These 32 T cell receptor beta chains originate from one sample sequenced in a study of regulatory T cells in long-lasting Graves disease. CDR3-region Arm-PCR and iRepertoire HTBI primers produced the TCR beta libraries. TCRdb recomputed calls from the multiplex PCR reads with MiXCR, one row per CDR3 protein. The table shows about 200,000 distinct CDR3 sequences, with roughly a fifth occurring only once. Time point specified: newly diagnosed GD, antithyroid drugs for less than 3 months. With RNA extracted from PBMCs as input, the TCR library was made. These records were also assigned to another study, of T cells in Graves' hyperthyroidism and ophthalmopathy.

The specimen was peripheral blood mononuclear cells (PBMCs), collected at new diagnosis, from a patient treated with antithyroid drugs. The receptors come from a woman in her 30s with Graves disease.

This clonotype came up many times. The chain uses TRBV3-1 and TRBJ2-1; 8 nucleotides line up with TRBD2. V shed 3 bases and J 3 bases; nucleotides not matched to a gene: 1. Looked up from germline, CDR1 is LGHDT and CDR2 is YNNKEL (reference sequence). The CDR3 is made up of 14 amino acids. The CDR3 spells CASSHSGGYNEQFF. DNA for the CDR3: TGTGCCAGCAGCCACAGCGGGGGCTACAATGAGCAGTTCTTC.

This clonotype has ten or more counts. V and J are TRBV20-1 and TRBJ2-5; D gene uncertain. CDR1 and CDR2 (germline): DFQATT, SNEGSKA (reference sequence). The CDR3 totals 15 residues. The V end lost 0 bases, the J end lost 3 bases, and 14 bases lay between the germline ends. The CDR3 nucleotides read TGCAGTGCTAGAGATCCCTCCGGCTCAAAAGAGACCCAGTACTTC. It specifies CSARDPSGSKETQYF.

In its sample, this clonotype was seen a few times. The junction departs from the called germline gene at one end, perhaps through a read error. V gene TRBV12-3 or TRBV12-4 combines with J gene TRBJ2-1; maybe TRBD2 (6 bases). There are 15 residues in the CDR3. Here the CDR3 reads CASSFPGDSYNGQFF. The DNA for the CDR3 is TGTGCCAGCAGTTTCCCGGGGGATTCCTACAATGGGCAGTTCTTC.

In its sample, this clonotype was seen many times. The chain combines TRBV11-2 with TRBJ2-5; TRBD2 matches at 10 bases. CDR1 is SGHAT, CDR2 FQNNGV, per germline. The CDR3 runs to 16 residues. V lost 5 bases to trimming and J lost 5 bases; unmatched junction nucleotides: 11. CDR3 protein: CASSKDAAGGLETQYF. The CDR3 bases are TGTGCCAGCAGCAAGGATGCAGCGGGGGGGCTGGAGACCCAGTACTTC.

Ten or more counts support this clonotype. This chain links TRBV2 with TRBJ1-1, with D unresolved. Germline V lookup: CDR1 SNHLY, CDR2 FYNNEI. CDR3 size: 13 residues. Trimming took off 5 bases at V and 1 base at J, with 8 bases between the two ends. This CDR3 reads CASSYRENTEAFF. The CDR3 bases are TGTGCCAGCAGTTACCGGGAGAACACTGAAGCTTTCTTT.

This clonotype was seen at least ten times. This rearrangement joins TRBV6-5 to TRBJ2-5; TRBD1 aligns across 7 bases. The CDR3 has 13 amino acids. The J segment lost 5 bases and the V segment lost 2 bases, leaving 2 bases of the junction unmatched. Germline lookup yields CDR1 MNHEY and CDR2 SVGAGI. CDR3 coding DNA: TGTGCCAGCAGTTACAGGGGGCCGGAGACCCAGTACTTC. It specifies CASSYRGPETQYF.

This clonotype appeared a few times. The chain couples TRBV28 to TRBJ1-3; the D gene is possibly TRBD1 (6 bases). This CDR3 region has 14 residues. Germline CDR1 MDHEN, CDR2 SYDVKM. V was clipped by 5 bases and J by 4 bases, with 12 bases between them. The chain's CDR3 is CASSPYQGGNTIYF. The CDR3 coding sequence is TGTGCCAGCAGTCCCTATCAGGGGGGAAACACCATATATTTT.

This clonotype occurred a few times. The chain combines TRBV24-1 with TRBJ2-1; 8 bases match TRBD1. After removal of 4 bases from V and 8 bases from J, the junction contained 9 bases not matched to a gene. This CDR3 contains 15 residues. In germline, CDR1 is KGHDR, CDR2 SFDVKD. The chain's CDR3 is CATSDHQDRGHEQFF. CDR3 nucleotide sequence: TGTGCCACCAGTGACCACCAAGACAGGGGCCATGAGCAGTTCTTC.

Of note for this clonotype: At one of its ends the junction is not consistent with the germline gene, which may arise from a read error. The gene calls are TRBV7-9 and TRBJ2-7; 10 bases align to TRBD1. CDR1 is SEHNR and CDR2 is FQNEAQ in the germline V gene (reference sequence). The CDR3 sequence is 14 residues long. The CDR3 nucleotides read TGTGCCAGCAGCTTGCGGGACAGGGGTTACGAGCAGCACTTC. Its translation is CASSLRDRGYEQHF.

This clonotype was seen a few times. The chain employs TRBV28 and TRBJ2-7; D gene uncertain. Germline-derived CDR1 and CDR2 are MDHEN and SYDVKM. There are 12 residues in the CDR3. Trimming removed 6 bases from V and 2 bases from J, with 8 bases in between. CDR3 nucleotides: TGTGCCAGCAGGGTAGATCCCTACGAGCAGTACTTC. This sequence encodes CASRVDPYEQYF.

This clonotype was counted ten times or more. The CDR3 bases are TGTGCCAGCACAGTTAGCGTCAGCTCCTACAATGAGCAGTTCTTC. Translating it yields CASTVSVSSYNEQFF. The chain has TRBV12-3 or TRBV12-4 and TRBJ2-1, with D maybe TRBD2 (5 bases). Between the trimmed V and J ends, which lost 7 bases and 0 bases, there was a span of 13 bases. The length of the CDR3 is 15 residues.

The chain recombines TRBV12-3 or TRBV12-4 with TRBJ1-2; D is possibly TRBD1 (6 bases). V lost 6 bases to trimming and J lost 11 bases, with 19 bases between them. This CDR3 comprises 13 residues. The CDR3, as DNA: TGTGCCAGCAGGCCGGCGGGGGAAGGGGGTTACACCTTC. Translated: CASRPAGEGGYTF.

The sample holds many counts of this clonotype. This chain connects TRBV28 to TRBJ1-4; the D gene is possibly TRBD1 (6 bases). The CDR3 consists of 13 residues. Per the germline V gene, CDR1 is MDHEN and CDR2 is SYDVKM. V dropped 8 bases and J dropped 7 bases, with 14 bases sitting between them. The CDR3 region is CASVRGGGEKLFF. As DNA, the CDR3 is TGTGCCAGCGTCAGGGGCGGAGGTGAAAAACTGTTTTTT.

A remark on this clonotype: A far bigger clonotype differs at one base, so this is likely a read error. J is TRBJ2-5 and V is TRBV11-3; D may be TRBD1 or TRBD2 (5 bases each). Germline V CDR1 and CDR2: SGHNT, YENEEA. V lost 4 bases, J lost 5 bases, and 20 bases lay in between. This CDR3 spans 16 amino acids. The CDR3 DNA sequence: TGTGCCAGCAGCTCCTGGGGCGGGCTAGCCGGCGAGACCCAGTACTTC. Protein: CASSSWGGLAGETQYF.

The chain joins TRBV2 to TRBJ2-7; weak D call: TRBD1 (6 bases). Germline assignment: CDR1 SNHLY and CDR2 FYNNEI. The V gene lost 5 bases and the J gene lost 2 bases, with 16 bases spanning the gap. The length of the CDR3 is 15 residues. The DNA for the CDR3 is TGTGCCAGCAGTCGTGAGAGGGGGACCGCCTACGAGCAGTACTTC. It is translated as CASSRERGTAYEQYF.

The rearrangement joins TRBV6-5 to TRBJ1-1; D is unresolved. This CDR3 spans 14 amino acids. V lost 4 bases to trimming and J lost 7 bases, with 16 bases between them. From germline, CDR1 is MNHEY and CDR2 SVGAGI. As DNA, the CDR3 is TGTGCCAGCAGTTCCCTATCTGGAGGGAGTGAAGCTTTCTTT. This codes for CASSSLSGGSEAFF.

This clonotype was seen many times. The rearrangement uses TRBV12-3 or TRBV12-4 and TRBJ1-1; D unclear. V lost 6 bases to trimming and J lost 1 base, with 9 bases between them. CDR3 length: 13 residues. CDR3 loop: CASRSDGNTEAFF. CDR3 sequence (DNA): TGTGCCAGCAGGTCCGACGGGAACACTGAAGCTTTCTTT.

This clonotype was detected a few times. This rearrangement joins TRBV6-2 or TRBV6-3 to TRBJ1-1, with 10 bases that match TRBD1. With 2 bases clipped from V and 0 bases from J, the junction kept 9 bases outside the gene matches. Germline V gene sequence: CDR1 MNHEY, CDR2 SVGEGT. This CDR3 is 18 amino acids long. The CDR3 region has the DNA TGTGCCAGCAGTTACGTTGACAGGGGGCCCGTAATGAACACTGAAGCTTTCTTT. It codes for CASSYVDRGPVMNTEAFF.

The table lists this clonotype with many counts. This chain links TRBV12-3 or TRBV12-4 with TRBJ2-7; 11 nucleotides line up with TRBD2. The CDR3 contains 15 residues. The V segment lost 5 bases and the J segment 0 bases; nucleotides outside the gene matches: 3. For the CDR3, the DNA is TGTGCCAGCAGTCTTGGACTAGCGGGCTCCTACGAGCAGTACTTC. This encodes CASSLGLAGSYEQYF.

This clonotype was seen repeatedly, ten times or more. Mismatch with germline at one junction end may stem from a read error. The V and J genes are TRBV7-7 and TRBJ2-1; 11 bases match TRBD2. The CDR3 length is 15 residues. The germline CDR1 and CDR2 sequences are SSHAT and FNYEAQ (reference sequence). In DNA, the CDR3 is TGTGCTAGCAGCCCGGGACTAGCGGAGGGCAATGAGCAGTTCTTC. Translating gives CASSPGLAEGNEQFF.

This clonotype was counted ten times or more. The V gene is TRBV10-2, the J gene TRBJ1-6; 9 bases fit TRBD1. The J segment lost 8 bases and the V segment lost 10 bases, leaving 12 bases of the junction unmatched. This CDR3 has 15 amino acids. CDR1 is WSHSY, CDR2 SAAADI, per germline. CDR3: CAIPSGDRVDSPLHF. Here the CDR3 DNA reads TGCGCCATCCCTTCGGGGGACAGGGTGGATTCACCCCTCCACTTT.

This clonotype has only a few counts. V is TRBV19 and J is TRBJ2-2; TRBD1 is a possible D gene (6 bases). Per germline, CDR1 LNHDA and CDR2 SQIVND (reference sequence). This CDR3 spans 15 amino acids. The V end was cut by 5 bases, the J end by 5 bases, with 15 bases between. As DNA, the CDR3 is TGTGCCAGTAGTCCCCTTACAGGGTTAACCGGGGAGCTGTTTTTT. Its translation: CASSPLTGLTGELFF. Complete variable domain (other parts from reference TRBV19 and TRBJ2-2): DGGITQSPKYLFRKEGQNVTLSCEQNLNHDAMYWYRQDPGQGLRLIYYSQIVNDFQKGDIAEGYSVSREKKESFPLTVTSAQKNPTAFYLCASSPLTGLTGELFFGEGSRLTVL.

The sample holds many counts of this clonotype. V is TRBV5-6 and J is TRBJ2-7, with D unresolved. V shed 0 bases and J shed 2 bases, with 12 bases lying between them. This CDR3 comprises 15 residues. Per the germline V gene, CDR1 is SGHDT and CDR2 is YYEEEE. Here the CDR3 DNA reads TGTGCCAGCAGCTTGGACGGTCAGCTCACCTACGAGCAGTACTTC. It translates to CASSLDGQLTYEQYF. Filled out from reference TRBV5-6 and TRBJ2-7, the complete variable domain reads DAGVTQSPTHLIKTRGQQVTLRCSPKSGHDTVSWYQQALGQGPQFIFQYYEEEERQRGNFPDRFSGHQFPNYSSELNVNALLLGDSALYLCASSLDGQLTYEQYFGPGTRLTVT.

This clonotype has just a few counts. A much larger clone lies a single base off, so this may be a read error. The chain uses TRBV14 and TRBJ1-1; D not resolved. The germline gives CDR1 SGHDN, CDR2 FVKESK. The length of the CDR3 is 14 residues. CDR3 residues: CASSQDIWSGEASF. As DNA, the CDR3 is TGTGCCAGCAGCCAAGATATATGGTCGGGTGAAGCTTCCTTT.

This clonotype came up many times. The rearrangement joins TRBV7-9 to TRBJ1-5; D not certain. This CDR3 region has 13 residues. The V and J ends lost 5 bases and 6 bases respectively, with 11 bases between them. The germline CDR1 and CDR2 sequences are SEHNR and FQNEAQ (reference sequence). The CDR3: CASSDEGSQPQHF. The CDR3, as DNA: TGTGCCAGCAGCGATGAGGGCTCTCAGCCCCAGCATTTT.

This clonotype was found many times. The chain joins TRBV19 to TRBJ1-2; no clear D. V was clipped by 0 bases and J by 1 base, with 12 bases between them. CDR1 is LNHDA and CDR2 is SQIVND in the germline V gene (reference sequence). This CDR3 spans 16 amino acids. The CDR3 loop is CASSIELVSYNYGYTF. The CDR3 nucleotides read TGTGCCAGTAGTATAGAGTTGGTCAGCTATAACTATGGCTACACCTTC.

This clonotype was detected ten times or more. This sequence joins TRBV4-1 and TRBJ1-1; weak D call: TRBD1 (5 bases). Germline CDR1 is MGHRA and CDR2 is YSYEKL. The CDR3 is 16 amino acids. The V gene lost 2 bases and the J gene lost 1 base, with 14 bases spanning the gap. CDR3 residues: CASSQPFRGANTEAFF. CDR3 coding DNA: TGCGCCAGCAGCCAACCCTTCCGGGGCGCGAACACTGAAGCTTTCTTT.

In this sample, this clonotype turned up many times. The chain uses TRBV20-1 and TRBJ1-1; D is unclear. Germline CDR1 and CDR2: DFQATT and SNEGSKA (reference sequence). Trimming pared 3 bases from V and 7 bases from J, leaving 18 bases between. CDR3 length equals 14 residues. The CDR3: CSASGFEKEYEAFF. The CDR3 DNA is TGCAGTGCTAGTGGATTTGAGAAGGAGTATGAAGCTTTCTTT.

This clonotype has at least ten counts. The chain uses TRBV20-1 and TRBJ2-7, with a tentative D call TRBD2 (5 bases). In germline, CDR1 is DFQATT, CDR2 SNEGSKA (reference sequence). This CDR3 contains 12 residues. V lost 3 bases to trimming and J lost 6 bases, with 12 bases between them. CDR3 residues: CSASATSVEQYF. Written as DNA, the CDR3 is TGCAGTGCTAGCGCAACTAGTGTCGAGCAGTACTTC.

V and J are TRBV30 and TRBJ2-3; weak D call: TRBD1 (6 bases). Germline V gives CDR1 GTSNPN, CDR2 SVGIG (reference sequence). The CDR3 totals 14 residues. The V gene lost 1 base and the J gene lost 2 bases, with 10 bases spanning the gap. The CDR3, as DNA: TGTGCCTGGAGTGGGCGGACAGTCACAGATACGCAGTATTTT. Its translation: CAWSGRTVTDTQYF.

In this sample, this clonotype turned up many times. The gene calls are TRBV10-3 and TRBJ1-1, with 7 bases fitting TRBD1. In germline, CDR1 is ENHRY, CDR2 SYGVKD. Losses at the gene ends were 2 bases for V and 5 bases for J; bases not matched to a gene: 5. The CDR3 extends over 14 amino acids. CDR3 in DNA: TGTGCCATCAGTGAGCAGGCAGGGGGGACTGAAGCTTTCTTT. Protein product: CAISEQAGGTEAFF.

This clonotype was observed many times. The rearrangement uses TRBV2 and TRBJ1-5, with 8 bases matching TRBD1. Germline V gene sequence: CDR1 SNHLY, CDR2 FYNNEI. V lost 7 bases, J lost 11 bases, and 10 bases stayed unmatched. The CDR3 sequence is 13 residues long. The CDR3 loop reads CASIQGARGAQHF. The CDR3 DNA is TGTGCCAGCATCCAGGGGGCTCGAGGGGCCCAGCATTTT.